Below, 10 T cell receptor beta chains from the same sample are listed, as sequenced in a study of OX40 agonist ivuxolimab in advanced cancers. The assay was immunoSEQ multiplex PCR, and TCRdb's table has in-frame clones only and misses some. The sample lists around 64,000 clones; 87% were seen once. The starting material was CD4+ or CD8+ T cells sorted from blood, obtained in a trial of the OX40 agonist ivuxolimab. Every receptor here comes from an adult with an advanced solid tumor such as melanoma, head and neck, liver or kidney cancer.

This clone was detected ten times or more. Germline is not matched at one junction end, which may reflect a read error. V gene TRBV27 combines with J gene TRBJ2-2; no reliable D call. Germline loops: CDR1 MNHEY, CDR2 SMNVEV (reference sequence). The CDR3 length is 13 residues. This chain's CDR3 is CASRPDPTVELFF. In DNA, the CDR3 is TGTGCCAGCAGGCCCGATCCTACCGTGGAGCTGTTTTTT.

Of note for this clone: This sample includes further DNA sequences coding for the same CDR3. The chain uses TRBV15 and TRBJ2-7, with a tentative D call TRBD2 (6 bases). Trimming removed 0 bases at V and 5 bases at J, with 14 bases between. Germline CDR1 reads LNHNV; CDR2 reads YYDKDF (reference sequence). There are 15 residues in the CDR3. The CDR3 sequence: CATSRDPGGVDEQYF. In DNA, the CDR3 is TGTGCCACCAGCAGAGATCCCGGGGGAGTGGACGAGCAGTACTTC.

The chain uses TRBV9 and TRBJ1-6; D might be TRBD1 (5 bases). V lost 4 bases and J 10 bases, leaving 15 bases between the germline ends. From germline, CDR1 is SGDLS and CDR2 YYNGEE. The CDR3 contains 14 residues. CDR3 sequence reads: CASSPGGVESPLHF. The CDR3 region has the DNA TGTGCCAGCAGCCCCGGGGGAGTTGAGTCACCCCTCCACTTT.

The chain links TRBV10-3 to TRBJ1-1; D is uncertain. Germline assignment: CDR1 ENHRY and CDR2 SYGVKD. The V gene lost 10 bases and the J gene lost 1 base, with 19 bases spanning the gap. This CDR3 has 15 amino acids. CDR3 DNA: TGTGCCACCCTCGGGCGTGCAGCAGAGAACACTGAAGCTTTCTTT. It is translated as CATLGRAAENTEAFF.

This chain connects TRBV7-6 to TRBJ2-5, with 10 nucleotides matching TRBD2. V was pared by 5 bases and J by 4 bases, with 10 bases of the junction left unmatched. Germline loops: CDR1 SGHVS, CDR2 FNYEAQ. The CDR3 contains 16 residues. The CDR3 DNA reads as TGTGCCAGCAGCCTCCAGCCCTCTAGCGGGGGAGAGACCCAGTACTTC. Translation gives CASSLQPSSGGETQYF.

The chain links TRBV14 to TRBJ1-2; 8 nucleotides agree with TRBD1. CDR1 and CDR2 from the germline V gene are SGHDN and FVKESK. There are 17 residues in the CDR3. J lost 5 bases, V lost 4 bases, and 15 bases had no gene match. CDR3: CASSPFTDRDNLYGYTF. The CDR3 DNA reads TGTGCCAGCAGCCCTTTCACGGACAGGGACAACCTATATGGCTACACCTTC.

The DNA for the CDR3 is TGTGCCGTCTCACGGCAGAACTATGGCTACACCTTC. Its translation is CAVSRQNYGYTF. The chain employs TRBV7-9 and TRBJ1-2; D is undetermined. The CDR3 has 12 amino acids. CDR1 and CDR2 (germline): SEHNR, FQNEAQ (reference sequence). Trimming removed 11 bases at V and 2 bases at J, with 12 bases between.

In DNA, the CDR3 is TGTGCCAGCAGCTTAGCGGCGGGAGGGCGGGAGCAGTACTTC. Its translation: CASSLAAGGREQYF. The chain couples TRBV7-2 to TRBJ2-7, with 9 bases identical to TRBD2. The CDR3 loop spans 14 amino acids. The ends lost 0 bases at V and 7 bases at J; junction bases unmatched: 4. Germline V gene lookup returns CDR1 SGHTA and CDR2 FQGNSA.

The chain is built from TRBV7-9 and TRBJ2-1; D may be TRBD1 or TRBD2 (5 bases each). The CDR3 contains 17 residues. The V and J ends lost 4 bases and 4 bases respectively, with 20 bases between them. CDR1 and CDR2 (germline): SEHNR, FQNEAQ (reference sequence). The DNA of the CDR3 is TGTGCCAGCAGCTGGAGCGGCGGACACATAGGGTACAATGAGCAGTTCTTC. Protein sequence: CASSWSGGHIGYNEQFF.

The V gene is TRBV29-1, the J gene TRBJ2-1; D uncertain. V lost 7 bases and J lost 6, with 7 bases in between. CDR3 length equals 10 residues. CDR1 is SQVTM, CDR2 ANQGSEA, per germline. Written as DNA, the CDR3 is TGCAGCGCTGGAGTCAATGAGCAGTTCTTC. Amino acids: CSAGVNEQFF.